A selection of T cell receptor beta chains follows, all from one sample in a study of human T cells and chemical hapten exposure. MiXCR, run by TCRdb on the RACE reads, gives a single entry per CDR3 protein. Seen here are under 95,000 distinct CDR3 sequences, around 9% observed once, and the top ten hold 2.5% to 3%. Sequencing was done on a sample of whole blood. Source of these receptors: a female donor in good health. Some clones in this sample may be carry-over from other donors' samples. CDR3s include the opening cysteine and the closing phenylalanine or tryptophan. Fields, in order: V gene, clone size, J gene, D gene, CDR3 DNA, CDR3 protein. D genes are given only for firm matches. A clone size is listed for some rows: how often the clone was seen (once, few, many), or a class if it is expanded.

>TRBV10-2|many|TRBJ2-3|.
TGCGCCAGTATAGACTACACAGATACGCAGTATTTT
CASIDYTDTQYF
>TRBV5-1|.|TRBJ2-7|TRBD2
TGCGCCAGCAGCTCGGGACTAGCGGGAGGGCCGAGCGAGCAGTACTTC
CASSSGLAGGPSEQYF
>TRBV24-1|many|TRBJ1-3|.
TGTGCCACCAGTGGGACTGGAAACACCATATATTTT
CATSGTGNTIYF
>TRBV5-1|many|TRBJ2-6|.
TGCGCCAGCAGCTTAGGGTCAGGGACTGGGGCCAACGTCCTGACTTTC
CASSLGSGTGANVLTF
>TRBV29-1|many|TRBJ1-5|TRBD1
TGCAGCGTAGTGGACAGGGAGGGGCAGCCCCAGCATTTT
CSVVDREGQPQHF
>TRBV20-1|.|TRBJ2-3|.
TGCAGTGCTACCGTAGATACGCAGTATTTT
CSATVDTQYF
>TRBV20-1|.|TRBJ1-4|.
TGCAGTGCCCCAGGGAGGAATGAAAAACTGTTTTTT
CSAPGRNEKLFF
>TRBV3-1|many|TRBJ2-7|TRBD1
TGTGCCAGCAGCCCCGAGACAGGGAGCCACGAGCAGTACTTC
CASSPETGSHEQYF
>TRBV7-9|few|TRBJ2-7|.
TGTGCCAGCAGCTTAGTAGCCTCCTACGAGCAGTACTTC
CASSLVASYEQYF
>TRBV27|few|TRBJ1-1|.
TGTGCCAGCAGTGGGGGGGGAAGAGAAGCTTTCTTT
CASSGGGREAFF
>TRBV11-2|many|TRBJ1-2|TRBD1
TGTGCCAGCACCCGGGACAGATCGTATGGTGGCTACACCTTC
CASTRDRSYGGYTF
>TRBV10-3|.|TRBJ1-1|TRBD1
TGTGCCATCAGTGAGTCTCCAGGGGGGACTGAAGCTTTCTTT
CAISESPGGTEAFF
>TRBV5-1|few|TRBJ2-3|.
TGCGCCAGCAGCTTGTCAGGACAGAGCACAGATACGCAGTATTTT
CASSLSGQSTDTQYF